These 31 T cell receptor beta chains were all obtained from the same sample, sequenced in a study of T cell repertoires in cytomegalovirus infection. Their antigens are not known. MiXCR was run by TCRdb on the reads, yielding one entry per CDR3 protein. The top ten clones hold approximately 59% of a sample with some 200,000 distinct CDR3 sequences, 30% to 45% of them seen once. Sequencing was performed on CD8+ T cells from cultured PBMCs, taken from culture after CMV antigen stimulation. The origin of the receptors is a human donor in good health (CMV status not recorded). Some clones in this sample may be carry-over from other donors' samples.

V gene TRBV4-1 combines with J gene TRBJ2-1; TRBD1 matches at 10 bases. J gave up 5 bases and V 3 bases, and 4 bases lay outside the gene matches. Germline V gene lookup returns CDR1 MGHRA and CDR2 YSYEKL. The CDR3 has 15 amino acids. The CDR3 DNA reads TGCGCCAGCAGCCAGCCCGGGACAGGGGACAATGAGCAGTTCTTC. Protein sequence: CASSQPGTGDNEQFF.

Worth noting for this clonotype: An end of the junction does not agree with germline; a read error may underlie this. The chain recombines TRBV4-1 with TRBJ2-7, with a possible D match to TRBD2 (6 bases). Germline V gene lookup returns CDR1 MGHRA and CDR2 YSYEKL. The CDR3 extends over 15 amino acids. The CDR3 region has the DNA TGTGCCAGCAGCCAAGTTGTAGCGGCCTCCTACGAGCAGTACTTC. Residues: CASSQVVAASYEQYF.

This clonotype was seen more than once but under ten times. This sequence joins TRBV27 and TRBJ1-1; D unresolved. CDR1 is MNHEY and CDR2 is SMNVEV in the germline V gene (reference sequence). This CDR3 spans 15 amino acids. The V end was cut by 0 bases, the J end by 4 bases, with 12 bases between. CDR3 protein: CASSLSKGLGTEAFF. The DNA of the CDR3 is TGTGCCAGCAGTTTATCGAAGGGTTTGGGCACTGAAGCTTTCTTT.

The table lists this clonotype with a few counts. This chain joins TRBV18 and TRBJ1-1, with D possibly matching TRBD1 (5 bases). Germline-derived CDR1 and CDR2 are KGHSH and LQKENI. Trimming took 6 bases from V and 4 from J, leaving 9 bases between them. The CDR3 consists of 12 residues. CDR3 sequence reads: CASSLQGTEAFF. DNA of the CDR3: TGTGCCAGCTCCCTTCAGGGCACTGAAGCTTTCTTT.

CDR3 region: CASSYPAGSSYNEQFF. DNA for the CDR3: TGTGCCAGCAGCTACCCGGCAGGGAGCTCCTACAATGAGCAGTTCTTC. The J gene is TRBJ2-1, the V gene TRBV11-2, with D possibly being TRBD1 or TRBD2 (5 bases each). The CDR3 is 16 residues long. The germline V and J ends were trimmed by 4 bases and 0 bases, with 13 bases remaining between them. Germline V gene data show CDR1 as SGHAT and CDR2 as FQNNGV.

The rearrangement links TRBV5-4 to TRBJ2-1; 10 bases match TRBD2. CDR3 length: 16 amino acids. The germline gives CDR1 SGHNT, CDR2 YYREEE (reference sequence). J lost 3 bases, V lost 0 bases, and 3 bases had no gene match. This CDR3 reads CASSLEASGSYNEQFF. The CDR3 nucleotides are TGTGCCAGCAGCTTGGAAGCTAGCGGGAGCTACAATGAGCAGTTCTTC.

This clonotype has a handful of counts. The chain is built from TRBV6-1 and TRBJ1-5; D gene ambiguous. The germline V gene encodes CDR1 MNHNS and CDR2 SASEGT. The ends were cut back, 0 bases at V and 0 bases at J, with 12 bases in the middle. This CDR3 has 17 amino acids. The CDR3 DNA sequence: TGTGCCAGCAGTGAAGCCCCCCTTGTATATAGCAATCAGCCCCAGCATTTT. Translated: CASSEAPLVYSNQPQHF.

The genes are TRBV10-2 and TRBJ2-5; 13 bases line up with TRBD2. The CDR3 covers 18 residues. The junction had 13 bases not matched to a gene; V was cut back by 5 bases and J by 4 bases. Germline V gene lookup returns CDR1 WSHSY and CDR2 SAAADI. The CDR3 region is CASSIGLAGDGFGETQYF. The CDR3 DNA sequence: TGCGCCAGCAGTATTGGACTAGCGGGAGATGGGTTTGGAGAGACCCAGTACTTC.

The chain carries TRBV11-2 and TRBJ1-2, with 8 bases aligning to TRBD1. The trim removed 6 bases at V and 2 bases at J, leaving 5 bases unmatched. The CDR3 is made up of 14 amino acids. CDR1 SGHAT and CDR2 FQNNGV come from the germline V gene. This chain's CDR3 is CASSIGTGNYGYTF. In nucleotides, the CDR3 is TGTGCCAGCAGTATCGGGACAGGAAACTATGGCTACACCTTC.

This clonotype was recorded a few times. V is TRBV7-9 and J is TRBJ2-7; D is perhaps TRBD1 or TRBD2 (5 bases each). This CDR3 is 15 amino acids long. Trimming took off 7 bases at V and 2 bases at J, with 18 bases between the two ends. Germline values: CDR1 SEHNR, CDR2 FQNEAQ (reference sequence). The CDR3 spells CASTSAGTEPYEQYF. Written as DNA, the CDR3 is TGTGCCAGCACCTCCGCAGGGACGGAGCCCTACGAGCAGTACTTC.

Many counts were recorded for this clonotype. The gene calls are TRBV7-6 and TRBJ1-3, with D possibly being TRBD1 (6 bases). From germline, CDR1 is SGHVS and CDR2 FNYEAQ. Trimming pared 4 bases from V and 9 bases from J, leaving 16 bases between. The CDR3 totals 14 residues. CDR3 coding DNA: TGTGCCAGCAGCTCGGGACAAACAGTCCCCACCATATATTTT. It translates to CASSSGQTVPTIYF.

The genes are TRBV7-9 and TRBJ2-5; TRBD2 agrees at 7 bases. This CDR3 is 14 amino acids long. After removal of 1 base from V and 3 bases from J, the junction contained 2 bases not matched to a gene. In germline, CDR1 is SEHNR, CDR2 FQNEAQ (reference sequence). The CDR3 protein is CASSLVAGEETQYF. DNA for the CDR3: TGTGCCAGCAGCTTAGTTGCGGGAGAAGAGACCCAGTACTTC.

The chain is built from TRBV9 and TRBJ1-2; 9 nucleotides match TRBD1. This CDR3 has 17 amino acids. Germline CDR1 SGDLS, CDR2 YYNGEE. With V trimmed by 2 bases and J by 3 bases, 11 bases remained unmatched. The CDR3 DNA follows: TGTGCCAGCAGCGTCGGGGGGAGACAGGGGGTAGACTATGGCTACACCTTC. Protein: CASSVGGRQGVDYGYTF.

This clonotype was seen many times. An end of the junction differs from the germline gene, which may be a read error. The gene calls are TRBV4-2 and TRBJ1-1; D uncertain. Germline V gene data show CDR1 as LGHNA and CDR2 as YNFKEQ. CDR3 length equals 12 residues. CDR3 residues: CASSGENIEAFF. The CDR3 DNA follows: TGTGCCAGCAGCGGAGAGAACATTGAAGCTTTCTTT.

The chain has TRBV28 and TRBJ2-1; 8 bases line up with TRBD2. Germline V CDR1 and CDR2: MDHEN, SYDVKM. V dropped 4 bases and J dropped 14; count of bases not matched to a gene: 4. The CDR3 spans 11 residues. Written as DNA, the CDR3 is TGTGCCAGCAGTTCCGGACTAGCAGAGTTCTTC. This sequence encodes CASSSGLAEFF.

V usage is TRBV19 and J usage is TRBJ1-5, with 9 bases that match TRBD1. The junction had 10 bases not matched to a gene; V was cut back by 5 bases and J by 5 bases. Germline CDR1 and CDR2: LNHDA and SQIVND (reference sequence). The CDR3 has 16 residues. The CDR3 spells CASSGDREGEDQPQHF. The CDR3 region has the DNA TGTGCCAGTAGTGGGGACAGGGAAGGAGAAGATCAGCCCCAGCATTTT. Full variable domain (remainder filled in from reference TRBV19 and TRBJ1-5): DGGITQSPKYLFRKEGQNVTLSCEQNLNHDAMYWYRQDPGQGLRLIYYSQIVNDFQKGDIAEGYSVSREKKESFPLTVTSAQKNPTAFYLCASSGDREGEDQPQHFGDGTRLSIL.

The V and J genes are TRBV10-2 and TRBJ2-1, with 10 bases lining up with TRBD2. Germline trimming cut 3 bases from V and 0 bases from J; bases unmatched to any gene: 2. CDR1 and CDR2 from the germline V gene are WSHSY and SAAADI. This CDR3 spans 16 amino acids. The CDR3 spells CASSDSGGYSYNEQFF. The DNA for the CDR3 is TGCGCCAGCAGTGATAGCGGGGGGTACTCCTACAATGAGCAGTTCTTC.

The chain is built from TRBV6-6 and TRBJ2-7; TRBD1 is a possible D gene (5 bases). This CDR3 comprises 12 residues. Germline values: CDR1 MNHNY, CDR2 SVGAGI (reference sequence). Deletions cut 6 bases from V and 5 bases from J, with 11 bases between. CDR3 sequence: CASRSTENEQYF. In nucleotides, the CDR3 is TGTGCCAGCAGATCGACAGAGAACGAGCAGTACTTC.

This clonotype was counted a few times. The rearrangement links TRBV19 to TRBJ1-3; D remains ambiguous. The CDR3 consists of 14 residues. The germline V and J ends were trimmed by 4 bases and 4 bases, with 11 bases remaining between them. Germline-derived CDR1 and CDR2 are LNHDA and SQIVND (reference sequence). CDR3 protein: CASSTGPAGNTIYF. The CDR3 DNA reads TGTGCCAGTAGTACCGGTCCGGCCGGAAACACCATATATTTT.

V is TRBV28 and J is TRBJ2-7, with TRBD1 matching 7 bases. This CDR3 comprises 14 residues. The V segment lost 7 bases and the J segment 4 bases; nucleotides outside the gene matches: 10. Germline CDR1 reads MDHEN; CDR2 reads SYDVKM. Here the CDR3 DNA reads TGTGCCAGCAACCCTGAGGGACAGCCTTACGAGCAGTACTTC. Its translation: CASNPEGQPYEQYF.

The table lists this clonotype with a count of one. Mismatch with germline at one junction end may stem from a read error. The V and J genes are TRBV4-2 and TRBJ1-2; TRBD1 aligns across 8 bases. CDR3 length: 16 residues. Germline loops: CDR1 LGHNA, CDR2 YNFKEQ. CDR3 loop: CASSQERVTGGYCYTF. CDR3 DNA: TGTGCAAGCAGCCAAGAACGGGTTACAGGGGGGTATTGCTACACCTTC.

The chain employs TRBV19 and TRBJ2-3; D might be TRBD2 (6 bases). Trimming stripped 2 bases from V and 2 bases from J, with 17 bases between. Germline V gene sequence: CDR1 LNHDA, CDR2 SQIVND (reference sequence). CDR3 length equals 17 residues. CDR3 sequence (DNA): TGTGCCAGTAGTATATTGGGAGGAGGCAGATTCACAGATACGCAGTATTTT. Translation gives CASSILGGGRFTDTQYF. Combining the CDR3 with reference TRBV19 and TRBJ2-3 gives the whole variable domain DGGITQSPKYLFRKEGQNVTLSCEQNLNHDAMYWYRQDPGQGLRLIYYSQIVNDFQKGDIAEGYSVSREKKESFPLTVTSAQKNPTAFYLCASSILGGGRFTDTQYFGPGTRLTVL.

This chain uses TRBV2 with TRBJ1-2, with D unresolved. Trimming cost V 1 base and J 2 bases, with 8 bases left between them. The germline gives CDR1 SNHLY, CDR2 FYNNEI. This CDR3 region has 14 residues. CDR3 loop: CASSEEGTNYGYTF. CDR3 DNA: TGTGCCAGCAGTGAAGAGGGCACCAACTATGGCTACACCTTC.

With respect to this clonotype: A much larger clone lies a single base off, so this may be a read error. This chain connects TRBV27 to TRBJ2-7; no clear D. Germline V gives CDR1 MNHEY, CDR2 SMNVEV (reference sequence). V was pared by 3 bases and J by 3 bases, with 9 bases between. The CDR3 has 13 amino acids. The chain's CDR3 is CASSFGQNYEQYF. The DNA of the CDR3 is TGTGCCAGCAGTTTTGGGCAGAACTACGAGCAGTACTTC.

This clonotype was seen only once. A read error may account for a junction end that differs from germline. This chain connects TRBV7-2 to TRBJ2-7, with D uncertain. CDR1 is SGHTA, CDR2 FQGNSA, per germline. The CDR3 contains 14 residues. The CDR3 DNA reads TGTGCAAGCAGCTTAGACGCGATGGCCTACGAGAAGTACTTC. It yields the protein CASSLDAMAYEKYF.

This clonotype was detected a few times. CDR3: CASSWDGNSPLHF. The CDR3 DNA is TGTGCCAGCAGCTGGGACGGAAATTCACCCCTCCACTTT. The rearrangement links TRBV7-6 to TRBJ1-6, with a possible D match to TRBD1 (5 bases). The CDR3 is made up of 13 amino acids. V shed 4 bases and J shed 7 bases, with 8 bases lying between them. Germline CDR1 reads SGHVS; CDR2 reads FNYEAQ.

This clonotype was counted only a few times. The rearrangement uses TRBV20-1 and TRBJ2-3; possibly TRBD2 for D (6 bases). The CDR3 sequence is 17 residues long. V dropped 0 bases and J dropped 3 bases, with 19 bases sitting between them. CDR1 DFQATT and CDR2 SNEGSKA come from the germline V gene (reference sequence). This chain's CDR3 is CSARDWLAEGRTDTQYF. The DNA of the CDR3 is TGCAGTGCTAGAGATTGGCTGGCGGAGGGTCGAACAGATACGCAGTATTTT.

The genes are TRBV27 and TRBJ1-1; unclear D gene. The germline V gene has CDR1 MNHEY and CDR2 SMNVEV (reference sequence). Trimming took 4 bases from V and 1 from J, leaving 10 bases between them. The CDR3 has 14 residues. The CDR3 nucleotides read TGTGCCAGCAGTTCGGGAGTTGGGAACACTGAAGCTTTCTTT. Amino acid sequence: CASSSGVGNTEAFF.

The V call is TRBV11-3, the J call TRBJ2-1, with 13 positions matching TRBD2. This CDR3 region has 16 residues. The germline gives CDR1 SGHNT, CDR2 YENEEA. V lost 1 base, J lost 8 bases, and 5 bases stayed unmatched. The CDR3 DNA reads TGTGCCAGCAGCTTAGTTAAGACTAGCGGGAGGCATGAGCAGTTCTTC. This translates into CASSLVKTSGRHEQFF.

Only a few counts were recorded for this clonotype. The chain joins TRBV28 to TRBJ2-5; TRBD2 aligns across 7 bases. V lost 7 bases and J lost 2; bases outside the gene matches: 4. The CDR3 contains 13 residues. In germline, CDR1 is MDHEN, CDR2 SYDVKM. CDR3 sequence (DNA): TGTGCCAGCACTAGCGGAATTCAAGAGACCCAGTACTTC. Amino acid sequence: CASTSGIQETQYF. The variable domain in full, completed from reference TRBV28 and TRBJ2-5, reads DVKVTQSSRYLVKRTGEKVFLECVQDMDHENMFWYRQDPGLGLRLIYFSYDVKMKEKGDIPEGYSVSREKKERFSLILESASTNQTSMYLCASTSGIQETQYFGPGTRLLVL.

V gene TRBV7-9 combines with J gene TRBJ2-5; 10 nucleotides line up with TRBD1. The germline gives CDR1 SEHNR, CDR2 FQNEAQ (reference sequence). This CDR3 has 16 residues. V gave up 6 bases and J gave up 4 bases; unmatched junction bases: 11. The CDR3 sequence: CASRPTLDRGSETQYF. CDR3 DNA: TGTGCCAGCAGGCCTACTCTGGACAGGGGGTCAGAGACCCAGTACTTC.